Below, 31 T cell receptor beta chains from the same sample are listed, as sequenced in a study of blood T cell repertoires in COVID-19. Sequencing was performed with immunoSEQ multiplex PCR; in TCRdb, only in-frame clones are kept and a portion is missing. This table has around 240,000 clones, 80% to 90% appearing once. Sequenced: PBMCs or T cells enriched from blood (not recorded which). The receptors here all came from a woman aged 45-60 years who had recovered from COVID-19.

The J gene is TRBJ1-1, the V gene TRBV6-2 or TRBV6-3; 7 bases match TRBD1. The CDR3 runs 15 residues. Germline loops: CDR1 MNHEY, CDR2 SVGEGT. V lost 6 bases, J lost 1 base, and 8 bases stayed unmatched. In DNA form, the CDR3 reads TGTGCCAGCAGCCCCAAGAGGGGGCAGAACACTGAAGCTTTCTTT. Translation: CASSPKRGQNTEAFF.

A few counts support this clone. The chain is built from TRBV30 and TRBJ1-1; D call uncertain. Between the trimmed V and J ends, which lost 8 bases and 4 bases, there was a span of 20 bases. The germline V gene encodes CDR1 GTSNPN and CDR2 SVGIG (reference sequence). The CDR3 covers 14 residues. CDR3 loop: CAQKVRMPSTEAFF. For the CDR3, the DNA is TGTGCCCAGAAGGTGAGGATGCCAAGCACTGAAGCTTTCTTT.

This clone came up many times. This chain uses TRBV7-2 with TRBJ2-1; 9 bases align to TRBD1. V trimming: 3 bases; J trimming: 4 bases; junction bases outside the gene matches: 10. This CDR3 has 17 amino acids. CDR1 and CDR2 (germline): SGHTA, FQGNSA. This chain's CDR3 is CASSFSQPGQGYNEQFF. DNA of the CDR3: TGTGCCAGCAGCTTTTCCCAACCGGGACAGGGTTACAATGAGCAGTTCTTC. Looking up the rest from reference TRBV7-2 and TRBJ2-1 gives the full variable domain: GAGVSQSPSNKVTEKGKDVELRCDPISGHTALYWYRQSLGQGLEFLIYFQGNSAPDKSGLPSDRFSAERTGGSVSTLTIQRTQQEDSAVYLCASSFSQPGQGYNEQFFGPGTRLTVL.

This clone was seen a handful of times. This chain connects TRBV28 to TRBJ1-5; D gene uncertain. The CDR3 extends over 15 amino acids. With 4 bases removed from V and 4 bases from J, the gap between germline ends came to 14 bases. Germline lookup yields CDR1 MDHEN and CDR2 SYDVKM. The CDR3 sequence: CASSSTGEKNQPQHF. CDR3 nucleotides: TGTGCCAGCAGTTCGACGGGAGAGAAAAATCAGCCCCAGCATTTT. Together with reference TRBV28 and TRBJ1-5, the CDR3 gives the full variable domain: DVKVTQSSRYLVKRTGEKVFLECVQDMDHENMFWYRQDPGLGLRLIYFSYDVKMKEKGDIPEGYSVSREKKERFSLILESASTNQTSMYLCASSSTGEKNQPQHFGDGTRLSIL.

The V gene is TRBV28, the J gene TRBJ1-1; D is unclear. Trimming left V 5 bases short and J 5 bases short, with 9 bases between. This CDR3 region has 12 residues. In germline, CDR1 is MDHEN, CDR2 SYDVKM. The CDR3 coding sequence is TGTGCCAGCAGTCCAGGATCGACTGAAGCTTTCTTT. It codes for CASSPGSTEAFF.

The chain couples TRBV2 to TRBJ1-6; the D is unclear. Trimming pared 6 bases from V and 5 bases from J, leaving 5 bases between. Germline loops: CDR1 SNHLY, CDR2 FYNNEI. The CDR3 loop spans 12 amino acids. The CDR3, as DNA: TGTGCCAGCAGGGGCAATAATTCACCCCTCCACTTT. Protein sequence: CASRGNNSPLHF.

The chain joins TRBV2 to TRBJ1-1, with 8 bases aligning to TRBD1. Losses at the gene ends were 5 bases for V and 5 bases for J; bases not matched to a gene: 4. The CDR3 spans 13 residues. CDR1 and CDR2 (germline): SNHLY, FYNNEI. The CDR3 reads CASSRQGRTEAFF. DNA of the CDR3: TGTGCCAGCAGTCGACAGGGGCGTACTGAAGCTTTCTTT.

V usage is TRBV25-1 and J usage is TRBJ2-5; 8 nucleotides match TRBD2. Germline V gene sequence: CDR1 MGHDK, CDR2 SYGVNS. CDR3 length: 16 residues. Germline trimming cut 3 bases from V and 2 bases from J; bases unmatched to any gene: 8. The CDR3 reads CASSDRLIAGQETQYF. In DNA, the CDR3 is TGTGCCAGCAGTGACCGCCTCATAGCGGGACAAGAGACCCAGTACTTC.

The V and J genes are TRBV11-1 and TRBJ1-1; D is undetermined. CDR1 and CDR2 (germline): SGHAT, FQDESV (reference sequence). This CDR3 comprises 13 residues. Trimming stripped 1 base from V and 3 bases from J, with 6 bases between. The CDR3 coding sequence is TGTGCCAGCAGCTTAGGTCGGGACACTGAAGCTTTCTTT. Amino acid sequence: CASSLGRDTEAFF. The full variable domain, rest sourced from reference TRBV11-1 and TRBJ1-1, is EAEVAQSPRYKITEKSQAVAFWCDPISGHATLYWYRQILGQGPELLVQFQDESVVDDSQLPKDRFSAERLKGVDSTLKIQPAELGDSAMYLCASSLGRDTEAFFGQGTRLTVV.

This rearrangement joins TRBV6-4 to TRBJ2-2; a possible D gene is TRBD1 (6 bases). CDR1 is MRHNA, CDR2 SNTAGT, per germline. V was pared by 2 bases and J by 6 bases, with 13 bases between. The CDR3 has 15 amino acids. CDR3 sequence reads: CASSDTRDNSGELFF. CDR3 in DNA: TGTGCCAGCAGTGACACCCGGGACAACTCCGGGGAGCTGTTTTTT.

The CDR3 DNA is TGTGCCAGCAGTTTCACGGGGGGGGCATACGAGCAGTACTTC. Its protein product is CASSFTGGAYEQYF. The chain carries TRBV27 and TRBJ2-7; 8 bases map to TRBD2. Unmatched junction bases numbered 5, after V lost 3 bases and J lost 4 bases. This CDR3 is built from 14 residues. Germline CDR1 reads MNHEY; CDR2 reads SMNVEV (reference sequence).

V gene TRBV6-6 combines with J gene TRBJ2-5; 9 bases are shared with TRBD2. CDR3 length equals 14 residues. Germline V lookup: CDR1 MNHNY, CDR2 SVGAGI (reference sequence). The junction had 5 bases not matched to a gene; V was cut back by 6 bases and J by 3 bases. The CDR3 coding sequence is TGTGCCAGCAGCCCCATAGCGGGAGAAGAGACCCAGTACTTC. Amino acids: CASSPIAGEETQYF.

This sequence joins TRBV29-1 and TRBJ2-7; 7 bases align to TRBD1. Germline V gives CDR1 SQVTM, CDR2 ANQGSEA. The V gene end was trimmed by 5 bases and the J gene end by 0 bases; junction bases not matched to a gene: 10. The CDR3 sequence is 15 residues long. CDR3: CSVRDSPDLSYEQYF. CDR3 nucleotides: TGCAGCGTTAGGGACAGCCCCGACCTCTCCTACGAGCAGTACTTC.

CDR3 in amino acids: CASSPGLAAYEQYF. CDR3 DNA sequence: TGTGCCAGCAGTCCCGGACTAGCGGCCTACGAGCAGTACTTC. The chain links TRBV27 to TRBJ2-7, with 10 bases fitting TRBD2. The CDR3 consists of 14 residues. Germline CDR1 and CDR2: MNHEY and SMNVEV (reference sequence). V lost 5 bases to trimming and J lost 2 bases; unmatched junction nucleotides: 3.

The CDR3 spells CASSESPTYNSPLHF. CDR3 sequence (DNA): TGTGCCAGCAGTGAGAGCCCGACCTATAATTCACCCCTCCACTTT. The chain joins TRBV28 to TRBJ1-6; no definite D call. V was clipped by 5 bases and J by 2 bases, with 10 bases between them. Germline CDR1 reads MDHEN; CDR2 reads SYDVKM. The CDR3 has 15 amino acids.

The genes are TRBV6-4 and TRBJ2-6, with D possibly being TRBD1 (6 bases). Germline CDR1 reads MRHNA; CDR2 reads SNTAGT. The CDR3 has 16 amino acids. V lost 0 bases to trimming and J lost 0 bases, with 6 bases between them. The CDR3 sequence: CASSDSDSSGANVLTF. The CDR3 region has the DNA TGTGCCAGCAGTGACTCGGACAGCTCTGGGGCCAACGTCCTGACTTTC.

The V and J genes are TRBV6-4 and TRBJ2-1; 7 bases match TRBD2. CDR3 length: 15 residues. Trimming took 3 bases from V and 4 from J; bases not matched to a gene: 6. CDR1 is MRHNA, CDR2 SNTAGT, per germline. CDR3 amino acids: CASSEGAGAYNEQFF. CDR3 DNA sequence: TGTGCCAGCAGTGAGGGTGCGGGAGCGTACAATGAGCAGTTCTTC.

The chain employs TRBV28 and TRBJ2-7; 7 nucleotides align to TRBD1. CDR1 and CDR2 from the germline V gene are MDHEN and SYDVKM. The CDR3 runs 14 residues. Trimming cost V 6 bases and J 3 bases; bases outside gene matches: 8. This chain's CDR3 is CASRRQGRDYEQYF. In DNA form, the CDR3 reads TGTGCCAGCAGGAGACAGGGAAGGGACTACGAGCAGTACTTC.

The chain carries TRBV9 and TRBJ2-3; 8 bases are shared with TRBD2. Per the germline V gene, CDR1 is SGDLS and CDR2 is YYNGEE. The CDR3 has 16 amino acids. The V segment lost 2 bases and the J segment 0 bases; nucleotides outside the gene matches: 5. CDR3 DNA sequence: TGTGCCAGCAGCGTTTGGAGCGGGGGAAGCACAGATACGCAGTATTTT. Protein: CASSVWSGGSTDTQYF.

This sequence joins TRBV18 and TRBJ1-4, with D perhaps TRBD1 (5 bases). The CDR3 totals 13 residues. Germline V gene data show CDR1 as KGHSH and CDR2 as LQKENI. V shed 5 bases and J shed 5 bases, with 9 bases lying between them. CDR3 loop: CASSTTENEKLFF. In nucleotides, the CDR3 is TGTGCCAGCTCAACGACAGAGAATGAAAAACTGTTTTTT.

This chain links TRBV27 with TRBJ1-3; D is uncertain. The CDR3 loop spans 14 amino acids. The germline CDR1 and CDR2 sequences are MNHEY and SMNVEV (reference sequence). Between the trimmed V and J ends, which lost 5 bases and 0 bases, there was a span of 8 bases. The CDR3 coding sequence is TGTGCCAGCAGTCCTCTCTCCTCTGGAAACACCATATATTTT. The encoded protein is CASSPLSSGNTIYF.

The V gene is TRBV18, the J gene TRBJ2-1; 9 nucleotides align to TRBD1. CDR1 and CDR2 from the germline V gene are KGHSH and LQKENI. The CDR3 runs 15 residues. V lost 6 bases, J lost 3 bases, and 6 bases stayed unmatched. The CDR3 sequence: CASSPQTGGYNEQFF. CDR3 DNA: TGTGCCAGCTCGCCCCAGACAGGGGGCTACAATGAGCAGTTCTTC.

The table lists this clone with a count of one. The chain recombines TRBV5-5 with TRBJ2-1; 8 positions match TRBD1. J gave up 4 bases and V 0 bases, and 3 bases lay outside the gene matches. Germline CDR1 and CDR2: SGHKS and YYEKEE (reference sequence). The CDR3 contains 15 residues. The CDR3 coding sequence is TGTGCCAGCAGCTTGGATGGACAGGGTTACAATGAGCAGTTCTTC. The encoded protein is CASSLDGQGYNEQFF.

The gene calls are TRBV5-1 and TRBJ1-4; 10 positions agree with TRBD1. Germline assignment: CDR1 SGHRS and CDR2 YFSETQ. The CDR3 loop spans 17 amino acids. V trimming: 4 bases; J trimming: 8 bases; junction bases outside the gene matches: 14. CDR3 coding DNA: TGCGCCAGCAGCGTGGGACAGGGGTATAGGAGCGGGGAAAAACTGTTTTTT. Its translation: CASSVGQGYRSGEKLFF. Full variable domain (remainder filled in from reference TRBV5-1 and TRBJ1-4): KAGVTQTPRYLIKTRGQQVTLSCSPISGHRSVSWYQQTPGQGLQFLFEYFSETQRNKGNFPGRFSGRQFSNSRSEMNVSTLELGDSALYLCASSVGQGYRSGEKLFFGSGTQLSVL.

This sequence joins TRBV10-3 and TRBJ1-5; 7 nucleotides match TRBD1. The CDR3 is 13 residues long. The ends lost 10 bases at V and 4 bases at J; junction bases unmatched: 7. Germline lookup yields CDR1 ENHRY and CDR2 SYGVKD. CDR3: CATDRDGNQPQHF. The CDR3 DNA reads TGTGCCACCGACAGGGATGGGAATCAGCCCCAGCATTTT.

The CDR3 here is CASSRDRARSTDTQYF. The CDR3 bases are TGTGCCAGCAGCAGAGACAGGGCTAGGAGCACAGATACGCAGTATTTT. This chain links TRBV7-2 with TRBJ2-3, with 7 bases aligning to TRBD1. V was clipped by 5 bases and J by 0 bases; unmatched bases: 8. This CDR3 has 16 amino acids. Germline V gene lookup returns CDR1 SGHTA and CDR2 FQGNSA.

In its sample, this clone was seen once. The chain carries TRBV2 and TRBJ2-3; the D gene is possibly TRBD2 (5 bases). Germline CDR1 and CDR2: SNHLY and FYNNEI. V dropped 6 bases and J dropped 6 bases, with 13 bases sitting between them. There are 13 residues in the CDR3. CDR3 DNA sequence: TGTGCCAGCAGGGACTCCGTGCCGGATACGCAGTATTTT. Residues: CASRDSVPDTQYF. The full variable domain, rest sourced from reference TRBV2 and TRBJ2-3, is EPEVTQTPSHQVTQMGQEVILRCVPISNHLYFYWYRQILGQKVEFLVSFYNNEISEKSEIFDDQFSVERPDGSNFTLKIRSTKLEDSAMYFCASRDSVPDTQYFGPGTRLTVL.

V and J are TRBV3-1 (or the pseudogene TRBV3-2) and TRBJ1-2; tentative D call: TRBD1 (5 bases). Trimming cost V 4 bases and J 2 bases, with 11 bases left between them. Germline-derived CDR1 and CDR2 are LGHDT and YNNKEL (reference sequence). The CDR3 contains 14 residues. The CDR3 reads CASSPLTANYGYTF. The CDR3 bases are TGTGCCAGCAGCCCCCTGACAGCAAACTATGGCTACACCTTC.

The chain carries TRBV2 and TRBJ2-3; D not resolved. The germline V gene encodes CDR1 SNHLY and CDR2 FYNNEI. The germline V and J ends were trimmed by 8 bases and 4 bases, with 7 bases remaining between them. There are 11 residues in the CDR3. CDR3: CASLYSDTQYF. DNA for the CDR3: TGTGCCAGCCTATATTCAGATACGCAGTATTTT.

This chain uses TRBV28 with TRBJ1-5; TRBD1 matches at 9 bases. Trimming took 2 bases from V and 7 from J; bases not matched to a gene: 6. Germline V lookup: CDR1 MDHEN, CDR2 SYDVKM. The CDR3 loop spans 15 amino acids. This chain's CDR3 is CASSLPGQGYQPQHF. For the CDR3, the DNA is TGTGCCAGCAGTTTACCGGGACAGGGTTACCAGCCCCAGCATTTT.

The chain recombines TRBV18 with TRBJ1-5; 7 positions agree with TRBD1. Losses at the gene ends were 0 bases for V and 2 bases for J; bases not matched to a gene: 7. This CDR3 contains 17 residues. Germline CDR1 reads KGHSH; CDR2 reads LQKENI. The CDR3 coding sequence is TGTGCCAGCTCACCACCGAGGGGGCAAGGTGGCAATCAGCCCCAGCATTTT. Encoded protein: CASSPPRGQGGNQPQHF.